A single sample is the source of the 20 T cell receptor beta chains below, sequenced in a study of shared clonotypes between healthy human individuals. Measured with immunoSEQ multiplex PCR; TCRdb has only the in-frame clones, and not every one. The data contain approximately 840,000 clones, just over 95% of them singletons. Naive CD8 isolation took CD45RO-negative cells positively selected for CCR7 and excluded terminally differentiated effector memory CD45RA+ cells. The sequencing sample was made of naive CD8+ T cells sorted from blood. These receptor sequences come from a man aged 25 to 40 in good health.

V gene TRBV2 combines with J gene TRBJ2-2; D perhaps matches TRBD2 (5 bases). Trimming stripped 2 bases from V and 7 bases from J, with 14 bases between. CDR3 size: 15 residues. From germline, CDR1 is SNHLY and CDR2 FYNNEI. CDR3 amino acids: CASSEIGGQVGELFF. The DNA of the CDR3 is TGTGCCAGCAGTGAAATTGGCGGGCAAGTCGGGGAGCTGTTTTTT. The full variable domain, its missing parts supplied by reference TRBV2 and TRBJ2-2, is EPEVTQTPSHQVTQMGQEVILRCVPISNHLYFYWYRQILGQKVEFLVSFYNNEISEKSEIFDDQFSVERPDGSNFTLKIRSTKLEDSAMYFCASSEIGGQVGELFFGEGSRLTVL.

This chain connects TRBV4-3 to TRBJ2-1, with 13 positions matching TRBD2. Germline trimming cut 6 bases from V and 11 bases from J; bases unmatched to any gene: 10. The CDR3 length is 15 residues. Per germline, CDR1 LGHNA and CDR2 YSLEER. CDR3 residues: CASSPGLAGDRKQFF. In DNA form, the CDR3 reads TGCGCCAGCAGTCCTGGACTAGCGGGAGACCGGAAGCAGTTCTTC.

CDR3: CASRSILAGVPRGGELFF. In DNA, the CDR3 is TGTGCCAGCAGAAGTATCCTAGCGGGAGTTCCTAGAGGAGGGGAGCTGTTTTTT. The chain combines TRBV28 with TRBJ2-2, with 10 bases lining up with TRBD2. The CDR3 is 18 residues long. The J segment lost 8 bases and the V segment lost 6 bases, leaving 18 bases of the junction unmatched. Germline V gene lookup returns CDR1 MDHEN and CDR2 SYDVKM.

This chain links TRBV11-2 with TRBJ2-7; 8 bases align to TRBD1. The CDR3 is 16 amino acids. J gave up 5 bases and V 1 base, and 10 bases lay outside the gene matches. The V gene's germline CDR1 is SGHAT and CDR2 FQNNGV. CDR3 region: CASSLVRTGYFHEQYF. Written as DNA, the CDR3 is TGTGCCAGCAGCTTAGTACGGACAGGGTACTTCCACGAGCAGTACTTC.

J is TRBJ2-5 and V is TRBV13; 7 nucleotides agree with TRBD1. V shed 5 bases and J 1 base; nucleotides not matched to a gene: 1. Germline loops: CDR1 PRHDT, CDR2 FYEKMQ (reference sequence). The CDR3 consists of 13 residues. CDR3 bases: TGTGCCAGCAGCAGACAGGGCCAAGAGACCCAGTACTTC. Translating it yields CASSRQGQETQYF.

The chain recombines TRBV27 with TRBJ2-3; TRBD2 matches 8 bases. Germline V gene lookup returns CDR1 MNHEY and CDR2 SMNVEV (reference sequence). The CDR3 covers 15 residues. With 2 bases clipped from V and 6 bases from J, the junction kept 7 bases outside the gene matches. The CDR3 sequence is CASSLITGGIDTQYF. CDR3 DNA: TGTGCCAGCAGTTTAATAACGGGAGGGATTGATACGCAGTATTTT.

The chain couples TRBV6-5 to TRBJ2-3, with a possible D match to TRBD1 (5 bases). This CDR3 has 14 amino acids. Germline V lookup: CDR1 MNHEY, CDR2 SVGAGI. V lost 6 bases to trimming and J lost 3 bases, with 13 bases between them. The CDR3 DNA reads TGTGCCAGCAGGACACAGGACGGAACAGATACGCAGTATTTT. Translation: CASRTQDGTDTQYF.

CDR3 sequence (DNA): TGTGCCAGCAGCTGGGGGGAGCACGAGGGCAATGAGCAGTTCTTC. Amino acids: CASSWGEHEGNEQFF. The gene calls are TRBV7-9 and TRBJ2-1, with D perhaps matching TRBD2 (6 bases). The CDR3 totals 15 residues. From germline, CDR1 is SEHNR and CDR2 FQNEAQ (reference sequence). Trimming removed 4 bases at V and 6 bases at J, with 16 bases between.

The chain combines TRBV7-6 with TRBJ2-7, with D possibly matching TRBD2 (6 bases). The ends were cut back, 5 bases at V and 2 bases at J, with 16 bases in the middle. Germline assignment: CDR1 SGHVS and CDR2 FNYEAQ. The CDR3 consists of 15 residues. The chain's CDR3 is CASSPRGGDPYEQYF. The CDR3 nucleotides read TGTGCCAGCAGCCCCCGGGGAGGAGACCCCTACGAGCAGTACTTC.

The chain carries TRBV27 and TRBJ2-7; 9 positions agree with TRBD1. CDR3 length equals 15 residues. The V and J ends lost 3 bases and 0 bases, in that order; junction bases with no gene match: 3. Per the germline V gene, CDR1 is MNHEY and CDR2 is SMNVEV (reference sequence). This chain's CDR3 is CASSFSTGGSYEQYF. CDR3 coding DNA: TGTGCCAGCAGTTTTTCGACAGGGGGCTCCTACGAGCAGTACTTC.

The V gene is TRBV27, the J gene TRBJ2-7, with D hard to call. The germline V and J ends were trimmed by 2 bases and 0 bases, with 11 bases remaining between them. The CDR3 contains 15 residues. Germline V gene lookup returns CDR1 MNHEY and CDR2 SMNVEV (reference sequence). The CDR3 sequence is CASSLSSPSSYEQYF. The CDR3 DNA follows: TGTGCCAGCAGTTTAAGTAGCCCGAGCTCCTACGAGCAGTACTTC.

This sequence joins TRBV28 and TRBJ1-5; TRBD1 matches 8 bases. The germline V gene has CDR1 MDHEN and CDR2 SYDVKM. Trimming at V came to 5 bases and at J to 2 bases, leaving 5 bases not matched to a gene. The CDR3 is 15 amino acids. The CDR3 reads CASSTGQGGNQPQHF. In nucleotides, the CDR3 is TGTGCCAGCAGTACTGGACAGGGCGGCAATCAGCCCCAGCATTTT.

This clone appeared a single time. The rearrangement joins TRBV11-2 to TRBJ2-1; perhaps TRBD2 as D (6 bases). Germline V gene sequence: CDR1 SGHAT, CDR2 FQNNGV. Trimming cost V 3 bases and J 5 bases, with 14 bases left between them. The CDR3 totals 15 residues. The CDR3 region is CASSFGTRSNNEQFF. The DNA for the CDR3 is TGTGCCAGCAGCTTCGGGACTCGATCTAACAATGAGCAGTTCTTC.

The chain links TRBV13 to TRBJ2-2; TRBD2 aligns across 13 bases. V lost 0 bases, J lost 5 bases, and 9 bases stayed unmatched. The V gene's germline CDR1 is PRHDT and CDR2 FYEKMQ (reference sequence). The CDR3 is made up of 19 amino acids. This chain's CDR3 is CASSLGRRGLAGVTGELFF. For the CDR3, the DNA is TGTGCCAGCAGCTTAGGCCGTCGCGGACTAGCGGGAGTTACCGGGGAGCTGTTTTTT.

The rearrangement links TRBV9 to TRBJ2-1; no definite D call. Germline assignment: CDR1 SGDLS and CDR2 YYNGEE. Trimming shortened V by 2 bases and J by 0 bases, and 12 bases separated the two germline ends. The CDR3 loop spans 16 amino acids. The CDR3: CASSVGGSSSYNEQFF. Here the CDR3 DNA reads TGTGCCAGCAGCGTGGGCGGTTCGAGCTCCTACAATGAGCAGTTCTTC.

The chain is built from TRBV2 and TRBJ1-3, with 8 bases matching TRBD1. Trimming at V came to 6 bases and at J to 8 bases, leaving 3 bases not matched to a gene. Germline CDR1 and CDR2: SNHLY and FYNNEI. The CDR3 extends over 12 amino acids. CDR3 nucleotide sequence: TGTGCCAGCAGGGACAGGGTAGACACCATATATTTT. This sequence encodes CASRDRVDTIYF. Full variable domain (outside the CDR3, taken from reference TRBV2 and TRBJ1-3): EPEVTQTPSHQVTQMGQEVILRCVPISNHLYFYWYRQILGQKVEFLVSFYNNEISEKSEIFDDQFSVERPDGSNFTLKIRSTKLEDSAMYFCASRDRVDTIYFGEGSWLTVV.

This clone appeared a few times. The chain recombines TRBV14 with TRBJ1-1; 11 bases align to TRBD1. CDR3 length: 15 amino acids. V gave up 3 bases and J gave up 4 bases; unmatched junction bases: 4. Per the germline V gene, CDR1 is SGHDN and CDR2 is FVKESK. The CDR3 bases are TGTGCCAGCAGCCACTCGGGACAGGGGGGCACTGAAGCTTTCTTT. This encodes CASSHSGQGGTEAFF.

The gene calls are TRBV6-1 and TRBJ2-7; 7 positions agree with TRBD2. The CDR3 sequence is 15 residues long. Per the germline V gene, CDR1 is MNHNS and CDR2 is SASEGT. V dropped 6 bases and J dropped 8; count of bases not matched to a gene: 16. The CDR3 region has the DNA TGTGCCAGCAGCCCGGGGAGGGGCCGACTAGTCAAGCAGTACTTC. Residues: CASSPGRGRLVKQYF.

The gene calls are TRBV11-2 and TRBJ1-1, with D possibly matching TRBD1 (5 bases). This CDR3 is 16 amino acids long. Germline values: CDR1 SGHAT, CDR2 FQNNGV. V lost 1 base to trimming and J lost 1 base, with 13 bases between them. CDR3 nucleotide sequence: TGTGCCAGCAGCTTAGGAATGGGGGGTCGGAACACTGAAGCTTTCTTT. Amino acids: CASSLGMGGRNTEAFF. Filled out from reference TRBV11-2 and TRBJ1-1, the complete variable domain reads EAGVAQSPRYKIIEKRQSVAFWCNPISGHATLYWYQQILGQGPKLLIQFQNNGVVDDSQLPKDRFSAERLKGVDSTLKIQPAKLEDSAVYLCASSLGMGGRNTEAFFGQGTRLTVV.

This sequence joins TRBV7-2 and TRBJ2-3, with 11 bases fitting TRBD2. The CDR3 sequence is 16 residues long. The germline V gene has CDR1 SGHTA and CDR2 FQGNSA. V gave up 2 bases and J gave up 4 bases; unmatched junction bases: 5. The CDR3 protein is CASSLKSSGRADTQYF. The DNA of the CDR3 is TGTGCCAGCAGCTTAAAGAGTAGCGGGAGGGCAGATACGCAGTATTTT.